The 11 T cell receptor beta chains below come from one sample, sequenced in a study of T cells of healthy individuals. TCRdb fed the 5' RACE reads into MiXCR, producing one record per CDR3 protein. This sample has around 100,000 distinct CDR3 sequences, with around 17% found just once. These TCRs come from a human donor in good health.

This clonotype was counted only a few times. V gene TRBV29-1 combines with J gene TRBJ2-7; D might be TRBD1 or TRBD2, each matching 5 bases. Germline values: CDR1 SQVTM, CDR2 ANQGSEA. The germline V and J ends were trimmed by 0 bases and 6 bases, with 18 bases remaining between them. The CDR3 extends over 15 amino acids. The CDR3 sequence is CSVEDLRRPGTEQYF. The CDR3 DNA is TGCAGCGTTGAAGATCTTAGGAGGCCGGGGACCGAGCAGTACTTC.

The chain links TRBV28 to TRBJ2-7; D remains ambiguous. V lost 3 bases, J lost 1 base, and 10 bases lay in between. CDR1 is MDHEN, CDR2 SYDVKM, per germline. This CDR3 spans 14 amino acids. Here the CDR3 DNA reads TGTGCCAGCAGTTTTGTATCGCCGTCCTACGAGCAGTACTTC. Its protein is CASSFVSPSYEQYF. Full variable domain (missing parts from reference TRBV28 and TRBJ2-7): DVKVTQSSRYLVKRTGEKVFLECVQDMDHENMFWYRQDPGLGLRLIYFSYDVKMKEKGDIPEGYSVSREKKERFSLILESASTNQTSMYLCASSFVSPSYEQYFGPGTRLTVT.

This clonotype was counted at least ten times. The chain couples TRBV12-3 or TRBV12-4 to TRBJ2-1; D not resolved. Trimming removed 7 bases at V and 10 bases at J, with 11 bases between. The CDR3 loop spans 11 amino acids. The CDR3 reads CASKSVAEQFF. The CDR3 DNA is TGTGCCAGCAAGTCGGTGGCCGAGCAGTTCTTC.

The rearrangement links TRBV7-8 to TRBJ2-1; D not certain. From germline, CDR1 is SGHVS and CDR2 FQNEAQ. Trimming removed 3 bases from V and 7 bases from J, with 10 bases in between. This CDR3 is built from 13 residues. The CDR3 nucleotides are TGTGCCAGCAGCTTCGTAGGGAAAAATGAGCAGTTCTTC. It specifies CASSFVGKNEQFF.

The CDR3 loop reads CASSRAKSPPNSPLHF. The CDR3 region has the DNA TGTGCCAGCAGCCGGGCGAAAAGTCCCCCTAATTCACCCCTCCACTTT. The chain couples TRBV4-2 to TRBJ1-6; D remains ambiguous. Trimming removed 4 bases from V and 6 bases from J, with 16 bases in between. Germline values: CDR1 LGHNA, CDR2 YNFKEQ. The CDR3 contains 16 residues.

The gene calls are TRBV9 and TRBJ2-3; perhaps TRBD1 as D (5 bases). Germline V gene data show CDR1 as SGDLS and CDR2 as YYNGEE. Deletions cut 1 base from V and 5 bases from J, with 11 bases between. CDR3 length equals 14 residues. CDR3 region: CASSVRGWGDTQYF. CDR3 nucleotide sequence: TGTGCCAGCAGCGTAAGGGGTTGGGGAGATACGCAGTATTTT.

V and J are TRBV3-1 and TRBJ2-4; 14 bases map to TRBD2. The germline V gene encodes CDR1 LGHDT and CDR2 YNNKEL (reference sequence). This CDR3 spans 19 amino acids. J lost 0 bases, V lost 3 bases, and 7 bases had no gene match. The CDR3 DNA is TGTGCCAGCAGCCACTCGGGACTAGCGGGGGCTATAGCCAAAAACATTCAGTACTTC. Amino acid sequence: CASSHSGLAGAIAKNIQYF.

This clonotype was seen a few times. The J gene is TRBJ1-5, the V gene TRBV6-6; 11 positions match TRBD1. Trimming cost V 4 bases and J 7 bases; bases outside gene matches: 6. Germline V CDR1 and CDR2: MNHNY, SVGAGI (reference sequence). CDR3 length: 15 amino acids. The CDR3 DNA reads TGTGCCAGCAGTTTTGGACAGGGGGCGGAACAGCCCCAGCATTTT. The encoded protein is CASSFGQGAEQPQHF.

This clonotype was detected ten times or more. The chain uses TRBV18 and TRBJ2-4, with D possibly matching TRBD1 (6 bases). Trimming removed 2 bases at V and 0 bases at J, with 11 bases between. Looked up from germline, CDR1 is KGHSH and CDR2 is LQKENI. The CDR3 is 16 residues long. CDR3 nucleotide sequence: TGTGCCAGCTCACCATTGGACAGTCGAGCCAAAAACATTCAGTACTTC. It encodes CASSPLDSRAKNIQYF.

This clonotype showed up just a few times. The chain uses TRBV24-1 and TRBJ2-5, with D uncertain. The CDR3 contains 15 residues. Germline CDR1 reads KGHDR; CDR2 reads SFDVKD. V was cut by 0 bases and J by 2 bases, with 9 bases left in between. The CDR3: CATSDLRQNQETQYF. The CDR3 nucleotides are TGTGCCACCAGTGATTTGAGGCAGAATCAAGAGACCCAGTACTTC.

About this clonotype itself: A read error is possible here, since a much larger clone lies one base away. The chain has TRBV14 and TRBJ1-2; 7 bases agree with TRBD1. The CDR3 has 16 amino acids. Germline V gene data show CDR1 as SGHDN and CDR2 as FVKESK. The CDR3 DNA reads TGTGTCAGCAGCCAGTCCCGGACAGGCCGTAACTATGGCTACACCTTC. Amino acids: CVSSQSRTGRNYGYTF.